This TCR beta chain was profiled in a study of shared clonotypes between healthy human individuals. Study background: Every donor yielded three CD4 naive, three CD4 memory, two CD8 naive and one CD8 memory plate.

The method was immunoSEQ multiplex PCR; TCRdb's version includes in-frame clones alone and lacks a portion of them. The data contain a few million clones, nearly 97% of them singletons. This clone appeared a single time. The germline gives CDR1 SGHTA, CDR2 FQGTGA. V shed 5 bases and J shed 3 bases, with 17 bases lying between them. The CDR3 is 15 residues long. The sequence was collected from a man younger than 35 in good health. V usage is TRBV7-3 and J usage is TRBJ2-7; the D call may be TRBD1 or TRBD2 (6 bases each). Material for sequencing was naive CD4+ T cells sorted from blood. Indicated subset: CD45RA+ positively selected. CDR3 in amino acids: CASSPEGGGYYEQYF. CDR3 bases: TGTGCCAGCAGCCCCGAGGGGGGCGGGTACTACGAGCAGTACTTC.